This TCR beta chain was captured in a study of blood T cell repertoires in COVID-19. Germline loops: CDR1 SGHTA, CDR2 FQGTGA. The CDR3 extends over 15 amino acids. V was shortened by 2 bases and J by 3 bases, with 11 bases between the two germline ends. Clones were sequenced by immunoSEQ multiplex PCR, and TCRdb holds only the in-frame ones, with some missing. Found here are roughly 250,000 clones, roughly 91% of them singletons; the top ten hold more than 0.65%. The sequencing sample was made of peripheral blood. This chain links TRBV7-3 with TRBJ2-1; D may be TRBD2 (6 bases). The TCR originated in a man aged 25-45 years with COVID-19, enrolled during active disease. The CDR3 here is CASSLFGGSYNEQFF. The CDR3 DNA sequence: TGTGCCAGCAGCTTATTCGGGGGAAGCTACAATGAGCAGTTCTTC.